This TCR beta chain is from a study of blood T cell repertoires in COVID-19. Study information: The study drew acute and convalescent COVID-19 samples from the United States, Italy and Spain. The analysed material was cDNA or gDNA that came from T cells, B-cell-depleted T cells, or PBMCs.

Only in-frame clones appear in the TCRdb table, and some are missing; sequencing was by immunoSEQ multiplex PCR. The sample has about 360,000 clones, around 87% seen once; the top ten hold 1.3%. The participants were between roughly 18 and 89 years old and came from 20 to 30 US areas. V shed 7 bases and J shed 1 base, with 13 bases lying between them. In germline, CDR1 is MNHNY, CDR2 SVGAGI (reference sequence). The CDR3 loop spans 14 amino acids. Material for sequencing was PBMCs or T cells enriched from blood (not recorded which). The receptor was isolated from a young man who had recovered from COVID-19. The V gene is TRBV6-6, the J gene TRBJ1-1; the D gene is possibly TRBD1 (6 bases). CDR3 loop: CASIRGHGNTEAFF. In DNA, the CDR3 is TGTGCCAGCATAAGGGGACATGGGAACACTGAAGCTTTCTTT.